The 23 T cell receptor beta chains given below trace back to one sample, sequenced in a study of T-cell reconstitution after alpha-beta-depleted transplantation in children. Unique molecular identifiers were incorporated into the prepared TCRbeta library. In TCRdb, the PCR reads were re-called with MiXCR into one record per CDR3 protein. This table has about 280,000 distinct CDR3 sequences, 11% appearing once. Material: peripheral blood, obtained 180 days after TCRalphabeta/CD19-depleted stem cell transplant. The receptor source for this set is a male patient between 2 and 10 years old who had a stem cell transplant for chronic granulomatous disease, so the T cells may come from the graft donor.

This clonotype was counted many times. This chain links TRBV29-1 with TRBJ2-1; D might be TRBD2 (5 bases). With 1 base removed from V and 7 bases from J, the gap between germline ends came to 17 bases. CDR3 size: 15 residues. CDR1 is SQVTM and CDR2 is ANQGSEA in the germline V gene. The CDR3 sequence is CSVEGTDSRGNEQFF. The CDR3, as DNA: TGCAGCGTTGAAGGGACGGACTCGAGAGGGAATGAGCAGTTCTTC.

This clonotype occurred a few times. The chain combines TRBV12-5 with TRBJ1-4; 7 nucleotides match TRBD1. The CDR3 loop spans 18 amino acids. The V gene's germline CDR1 is LGHNT and CDR2 FRNRAP. The V and J ends lost 4 bases and 5 bases, in that order; junction bases with no gene match: 16. CDR3 sequence reads: CASGSPTGLRALNEKLFF. The CDR3 DNA reads TGTGCTAGTGGTTCCCCGACAGGGCTAAGGGCCCTCAATGAAAAACTGTTTTTT. Supplemented by reference TRBV12-5 and TRBJ1-4, the full variable domain reads DARVTQTPRHKVTEMGQEVTMRCQPILGHNTVFWYRQTMMQGLELLAYFRNRAPLDDSGMPKDRFSAEMPDATLATLKIQPSEPRDSAVYFCASGSPTGLRALNEKLFFGSGTQLSVL.

Comment on this clonotype: This may stem from a read error, because a much larger clone lies one nucleotide away. The chain recombines TRBV12-3 or TRBV12-4 with TRBJ1-2, with 8 bases fitting TRBD1. The CDR3 totals 15 residues. CDR3 in DNA: TGTGCCAGCAGTTTACGGCAGGGGGCGCGCGATGGCGACACCTTC. Translating it yields CASSLRQGARDGDTF.

This clonotype was observed many times. The V call is TRBV15, the J call TRBJ2-2; 7 nucleotides align to TRBD1. CDR1 LNHNV and CDR2 YYDKDF come from the germline V gene (reference sequence). This CDR3 spans 19 amino acids. V shed 0 bases, J shed 5 bases, and the junction held 15 bases outside the gene matches. The CDR3 loop reads CATSRDSFDRVFGTGELFF. Written as DNA, the CDR3 is TGTGCCACCAGCAGAGATAGTTTCGACAGGGTGTTTGGAACCGGGGAGCTGTTTTTT. The whole variable domain, filled in from reference TRBV15 and TRBJ2-2, reads DAMVIQNPRYQVTQFGKPVTLSCSQTLNHNVMYWYQQKSSQAPKLLFHYYDKDFNNEADTPDNFQSRRPNTSFCFLDIRSPGLGDTAMYLCATSRDSFDRVFGTGELFFGEGSRLTVL.

This clonotype has at least ten counts. V is TRBV27 and J is TRBJ2-7; perhaps TRBD2 as D (5 bases). Germline V gene data show CDR1 as MNHEY and CDR2 as SMNVEV (reference sequence). The CDR3 is 16 amino acids. V lost 0 bases and J 8 bases, leaving 20 bases between the germline ends. This chain's CDR3 is CASSLSLKGPEGKQYF. CDR3 DNA: TGTGCCAGCAGTTTATCGCTCAAAGGCCCCGAGGGAAAGCAGTACTTC.

This clonotype occurred many times. V usage is TRBV12-3 or TRBV12-4 and J usage is TRBJ1-1, with D hard to call. The CDR3 runs to 14 residues. V gave up 3 bases and J gave up 0 bases, with 8 bases separating them. The DNA for the CDR3 is TGTGCCAGCAGTTTTAGGATTTTGAACACTGAAGCTTTCTTT. Residues: CASSFRILNTEAFF.

The chain joins TRBV19 to TRBJ1-1; possible D gene TRBD1, 5 bases. V was trimmed by 7 bases and J by 6 bases, leaving 12 bases between them. The V gene's germline CDR1 is LNHDA and CDR2 SQIVND (reference sequence). CDR3 length: 12 residues. The CDR3 loop is CASNQGRAEAFF. In DNA, the CDR3 is TGTGCCAGTAACCAGGGTAGGGCTGAAGCTTTCTTT.

V gene TRBV7-2 combines with J gene TRBJ2-1; 14 nucleotides agree with TRBD2. Germline CDR1 SGHTA, CDR2 FQGNSA. The CDR3 consists of 17 residues. The V segment lost 0 bases and the J segment 6 bases; nucleotides outside the gene matches: 4. The CDR3 protein is CASSLAGTSGSANEQFF. The DNA of the CDR3 is TGTGCCAGCAGCTTAGCAGGGACTAGCGGGAGCGCCAATGAGCAGTTCTTC.

This clonotype was seen repeatedly, ten times or more. The V call is TRBV28, the J call TRBJ2-6; the D gene is possibly TRBD2 (6 bases). Germline V gene data show CDR1 as MDHEN and CDR2 as SYDVKM. V shed 6 bases and J shed 3 bases, with 21 bases lying between them. The CDR3 runs to 18 residues. The CDR3 sequence is CASRTLWWRDGGANVLTF. The CDR3 coding sequence is TGTGCCAGCAGGACGCTTTGGTGGCGGGATGGTGGGGCCAACGTCCTGACTTTC.

This clonotype has only one observation. For the CDR3, the DNA is TGTGCCAGCAGCCCCGTAGCGGGAGGCTTTTTGGGGGGAGAGACCCAGTACTTC. Protein sequence: CASSPVAGGFLGGETQYF. The chain has TRBV5-5 and TRBJ2-5; 10 bases align to TRBD2. V lost 4 bases, J lost 4 bases, and 16 bases stayed unmatched. Looked up from germline, CDR1 is SGHKS and CDR2 is YYEKEE (reference sequence). The CDR3 is made up of 18 amino acids.

This clonotype was observed at least ten times. The rearrangement links TRBV12-3 or TRBV12-4 to TRBJ2-6; D gene ambiguous. The ends were cut back, 0 bases at V and 6 bases at J, with 12 bases in the middle. This CDR3 is built from 16 residues. CDR3 in DNA: TGTGCCAGCAGTTTAGCGGGGAATGTTGCGGCCAACGTCCTGACTTTC. Amino acids: CASSLAGNVAANVLTF.

With respect to this clonotype: Possible read error: a much larger clone is one base away. The V call is TRBV29-1, the J call TRBJ1-5; D is undetermined. Germline CDR1 reads SQVTM; CDR2 reads ANQGSEA. The CDR3 has 13 amino acids. CDR3 DNA sequence: TGCAGCGCTGAATTTATTGGCAATCAGCCCCAGCATTTT. Translated, it gives CSAEFIGNQPQHF.

This clonotype appeared many times. The chain combines TRBV5-1 with TRBJ1-1; TRBD1 matches at 10 bases. CDR1 and CDR2 from the germline V gene are SGHRS and YFSETQ. After removal of 4 bases from V and 9 bases from J, the junction contained 9 bases not matched to a gene. The CDR3 is 14 residues long. The CDR3 region is CASSATGTGEKAFF. The DNA for the CDR3 is TGCGCCAGCAGCGCCACCGGGACAGGGGAAAAAGCTTTCTTT.

This clonotype was observed at least ten times. The V call is TRBV5-1, the J call TRBJ2-3; D is ambiguous. This CDR3 contains 13 residues. Germline lookup yields CDR1 SGHRS and CDR2 YFSETQ. With 5 bases removed from V and 5 bases from J, the gap between germline ends came to 12 bases. CDR3 bases: TGCGCCAGCAGTTCGAGGCCAGGAGATACGCAGTATTTT. It codes for CASSSRPGDTQYF.

The table lists this clonotype with many counts. This sequence joins TRBV5-1 and TRBJ1-4, with D perhaps TRBD1 (6 bases). Germline V CDR1 and CDR2: SGHRS, YFSETQ. The length of the CDR3 is 14 residues. V dropped 3 bases and J dropped 7 bases, with 13 bases sitting between them. Written as DNA, the CDR3 is TGCGCCAGCAGCTCCGGGACATCGGGTGAAAAACTGTTTTTT. Its translation: CASSSGTSGEKLFF. Variable domain in full (rest from reference TRBV5-1 and TRBJ1-4): KAGVTQTPRYLIKTRGQQVTLSCSPISGHRSVSWYQQTPGQGLQFLFEYFSETQRNKGNFPGRFSGRQFSNSRSEMNVSTLELGDSALYLCASSSGTSGEKLFFGSGTQLSVL.

V is TRBV30 and J is TRBJ2-7; weak D call: TRBD2 (6 bases). The germline V gene has CDR1 GTSNPN and CDR2 SVGIG (reference sequence). There are 14 residues in the CDR3. V was pared by 0 bases and J by 6 bases, with 15 bases between. The CDR3 spells CAWSVQRLVPEQYF. The CDR3 bases are TGTGCCTGGAGTGTACAGCGACTAGTTCCCGAGCAGTACTTC.

This clonotype was detected a few times. The chain employs TRBV30 and TRBJ2-7, with D tentatively TRBD2 (6 bases). From germline, CDR1 is GTSNPN and CDR2 SVGIG (reference sequence). V was trimmed by 3 bases and J by 3 bases, leaving 9 bases between them. The CDR3 runs 12 residues. As DNA, the CDR3 is TGTGCCTGGAGCGGGACTCTCTACGAGCAGTACTTC. Protein: CAWSGTLYEQYF.

This clonotype was seen ten or more times. The genes are TRBV2 and TRBJ2-7; D uncertain. Germline CDR1 is SNHLY and CDR2 is FYNNEI. The V and J ends lost 1 base and 4 bases respectively, with 14 bases between them. The CDR3 extends over 15 amino acids. CDR3 DNA: TGTGCCAGCAGTGAAGACAGCCTATTCGGGTACGAGCAGTACTTC. This sequence encodes CASSEDSLFGYEQYF.

In its sample, this clonotype was seen many times. The chain combines TRBV12-3 or TRBV12-4 with TRBJ1-6; 8 bases fit TRBD1. CDR3 length: 15 amino acids. V gave up 8 bases and J gave up 3 bases; unmatched junction bases: 6. The CDR3 DNA follows: TGTGCCAGCGCCAGGACAGGGCGCTATAATTCACCCCTCCACTTT. Amino acids: CASARTGRYNSPLHF.

On this clonotype itself: A much larger clonotype is one base distant, so this may be a read error. The chain links TRBV5-6 to TRBJ2-1; 9 nucleotides line up with TRBD2. Germline assignment: CDR1 SGHDT and CDR2 YYEEEE. The CDR3 runs to 16 residues. CDR3 in amino acids: CASSLEAGGSYNEQSF. The CDR3 nucleotides read TGTGCCAGCAGCTTAGAAGCGGGGGGATCCTACAATGAGCAGTCCTTC. The whole variable domain, remainder taken from reference TRBV5-6 and TRBJ2-1, is DAGVTQSPTHLIKTRGQQVTLRCSPKSGHDTVSWYQQALGQGPQFIFQYYEEEERQRGNFPDRFSGHQFPNYSSELNVNALLLGDSALYLCASSLEAGGSYNEQSFGPGTRLTVL.

This clonotype occurred many times. In nucleotides, the CDR3 is TGTGCCAGCAGTCGCAAAAATAGCGGGGGTGCAGATACGCAGTATTTT. Translated, it gives CASSRKNSGGADTQYF. The chain carries TRBV12-3 or TRBV12-4 and TRBJ2-3, with 9 bases identical to TRBD2. V lost 5 bases and J lost 4; bases outside the gene matches: 10. This CDR3 is 16 amino acids long.

This clonotype was detected ten times or more. The rearrangement joins TRBV20-1 to TRBJ2-7, with 7 bases that match TRBD1. Germline CDR1 reads DFQATT; CDR2 reads SNEGSKA (reference sequence). The CDR3 has 15 amino acids. V shed 0 bases, J shed 5 bases, and the junction held 10 bases outside the gene matches. CDR3 loop: CSARDMTGRLNEQYF. The CDR3 DNA is TGCAGTGCTAGAGACATGACAGGGCGGCTCAACGAGCAGTACTTC.

This clonotype was seen at least ten times. This chain uses TRBV25-1 with TRBJ2-1; 12 nucleotides agree with TRBD1. Looked up from germline, CDR1 is MGHDK and CDR2 is SYGVNS. The CDR3 totals 15 residues. V lost 6 bases to trimming and J lost 2 bases; unmatched junction nucleotides: 2. The CDR3 DNA follows: TGTGCCAGCAGGGGGGACAGGGGGCCCTACAATGAGCAGTTCTTC. The encoded protein is CASRGDRGPYNEQFF.